This passage covers 18 T cell receptor beta chains from one sample sequenced in a study of blood T cell repertoires in COVID-19. Data came from immunoSEQ multiplex PCR; TCRdb stores just in-frame clones and leaves some out. The table includes about 15,000 clones, 80% to 85% detected once. The sequenced material came from peripheral blood. The receptors derive from a human donor in a cohort sampled during active COVID-19.

This chain connects TRBV7-3 to TRBJ2-5; possible D gene TRBD1, 5 bases. Deletions cut 6 bases from V and 1 base from J, with 21 bases between. Germline V gene sequence: CDR1 SGHTA, CDR2 FQGTGA. This CDR3 comprises 17 residues. In nucleotides, the CDR3 is TGTGCCAGCAGACACCATTCCAGGGCCGTATTCCAAGAGACCCAGTACTTC. Translating gives CASRHHSRAVFQETQYF.

The chain employs TRBV4-3 and TRBJ2-3; D might be TRBD2 (5 bases). The V and J ends lost 1 base and 3 bases respectively, with 14 bases between them. This CDR3 is 16 amino acids long. Germline V lookup: CDR1 LGHNA, CDR2 YSLEER. For the CDR3, the DNA is TGCGCCAGCAGCCAAGCCCGCGGGTCCCTGACAGATACGCAGTATTTT. This codes for CASSQARGSLTDTQYF.

This chain links TRBV19 with TRBJ2-1; perhaps TRBD1 as D (6 bases). The CDR3 is made up of 13 amino acids. Trimming pared 5 bases from V and 5 bases from J, leaving 10 bases between. Germline V lookup: CDR1 LNHDA, CDR2 SQIVND (reference sequence). The CDR3 DNA reads as TGTGCCAGTAGTCCCCGGGACAACAATGAGCAGTTCTTC. Protein: CASSPRDNNEQFF.

The genes are TRBV10-3 and TRBJ2-7, with TRBD1 identical over 10 bases. Germline V CDR1 and CDR2: ENHRY, SYGVKD. The CDR3 has 15 amino acids. With V trimmed by 7 bases and J by 3 bases, 9 bases remained unmatched. CDR3 coding DNA: TGTGCCATCACCGGCGGGACAGGGGAAAACTACGAGCAGTACTTC. Amino acid sequence: CAITGGTGENYEQYF.

The chain combines TRBV7-9 with TRBJ2-5, with D maybe TRBD1 (5 bases). The CDR3 is 13 amino acids. Trimming took 5 bases from V and 6 from J, leaving 13 bases between them. Germline loops: CDR1 SEHNR, CDR2 FQNEAQ (reference sequence). CDR3 coding DNA: TGTGCCAGCAGCCGCCCAGGGTTGCAGACCCAGTACTTC. This codes for CASSRPGLQTQYF.

The chain employs TRBV28 and TRBJ2-1; D is unresolved. V was cut by 3 bases and J by 0 bases, with 12 bases left in between. This CDR3 contains 16 residues. Germline loops: CDR1 MDHEN, CDR2 SYDVKM. DNA of the CDR3: TGTGCCAGCAGTTTGAGTCAGGCCAACTCCTACAATGAGCAGTTCTTC. This codes for CASSLSQANSYNEQFF.

The gene calls are TRBV6-5 and TRBJ1-6, with 11 bases fitting TRBD1. Losses at the gene ends were 6 bases for V and 7 bases for J; bases not matched to a gene: 2. The CDR3 consists of 14 residues. The germline CDR1 and CDR2 sequences are MNHEY and SVGAGI. CDR3 nucleotide sequence: TGTGCCAGCAGAAGGGACAGGGGGAATTCACCCCTCCACTTT. Its protein product is CASRRDRGNSPLHF.

This clone occurred once. This chain's CDR3 is CSVVGDRAYGYTF. The CDR3 region has the DNA TGCAGCGTTGTGGGGGACAGGGCCTATGGCTACACCTTC. This chain links TRBV29-1 with TRBJ1-2; 9 nucleotides agree with TRBD1. This CDR3 comprises 13 residues. Looked up from germline, CDR1 is SQVTM and CDR2 is ANQGSEA. V shed 4 bases and J 4 bases; nucleotides not matched to a gene: 4.

This clone came up once. The V call is TRBV7-3, the J call TRBJ2-1, with 9 bases lining up with TRBD1. The CDR3 spans 16 residues. V trimming: 5 bases; J trimming: 4 bases; junction bases outside the gene matches: 9. CDR1 and CDR2 from the germline V gene are SGHTA and FQGTGA. In DNA, the CDR3 is TGTGCCAGCAGCCCCGGGACAGGGAAAGCTTACAATGAGCAGTTCTTC. It encodes CASSPGTGKAYNEQFF.

J is TRBJ2-7 and V is TRBV11-3; the D gene is possibly TRBD1 (5 bases). This CDR3 region has 16 residues. V was pared by 2 bases and J by 2 bases, with 16 bases between. CDR1 SGHNT and CDR2 YENEEA come from the germline V gene. CDR3: CASSLRSLTAAYEQYF. DNA for the CDR3: TGTGCCAGCAGCTTAAGGTCGCTGACAGCTGCCTACGAGCAGTACTTC.

In this sample, this clone turned up a few times. This chain joins TRBV3-1 (or the pseudogene TRBV3-2) and TRBJ2-7, with unresolved D. CDR1 and CDR2 (germline): LGHDT, YNNKEL (reference sequence). This CDR3 has 16 amino acids. With 1 base removed from V and 2 bases from J, the gap between germline ends came to 15 bases. The CDR3 DNA reads as TGTGCCAGCAGCCAAGGTTTGACTGTTGCAGCCTACGAGCAGTACTTC. It codes for CASSQGLTVAAYEQYF.

This clone is judged medium-sized. The CDR3 DNA reads as TGTGCCAGCAGTTCCACCCCCGGGACTAGCGGAGGGAATGAGCAGTTCTTC. Its protein product is CASSSTPGTSGGNEQFF. This rearrangement joins TRBV27 to TRBJ2-1; 11 nucleotides agree with TRBD2. CDR1 and CDR2 (germline): MNHEY, SMNVEV (reference sequence). The trim removed 4 bases at V and 7 bases at J, leaving 12 bases unmatched. The CDR3 has 17 residues.

This clone was counted between two and nine times. The chain recombines TRBV27 with TRBJ1-4, with TRBD1 as a possible D gene (6 bases). V lost 5 bases to trimming and J lost 0 bases, with 16 bases between them. CDR1 and CDR2 (germline): MNHEY, SMNVEV (reference sequence). The CDR3 length is 17 residues. The CDR3 is CASSQQGRPTTNEKLFF. CDR3 coding DNA: TGTGCCAGCAGTCAACAGGGTCGCCCGACAACTAATGAAAAACTGTTTTTT.

The chain combines TRBV19 with TRBJ1-5, with TRBD1 as a possible D gene (5 bases). V was cut by 5 bases and J by 7 bases, with 12 bases left in between. CDR3 length: 13 amino acids. The germline gives CDR1 LNHDA, CDR2 SQIVND (reference sequence). CDR3 nucleotide sequence: TGTGCCAGTAGTGGGGGGGGGAGACAGCCCCAGCATTTT. Protein: CASSGGGRQPQHF.

This chain uses TRBV10-3 with TRBJ1-2, with D perhaps matching TRBD1 (5 bases). V dropped 0 bases and J dropped 5 bases, with 16 bases sitting between them. CDR1 and CDR2 (germline): ENHRY, SYGVKD. The CDR3 sequence is 16 residues long. CDR3: CAISESRFRGGYGYTF. CDR3 nucleotide sequence: TGTGCCATCAGTGAGTCGAGATTTCGTGGGGGGTATGGCTACACCTTC.

The chain couples TRBV6-5 to TRBJ2-5; the D is unclear. Germline CDR1 MNHEY, CDR2 SVGAGI. V lost 2 bases and J 1 base, leaving 11 bases between the germline ends. The CDR3 is made up of 15 amino acids. CDR3 amino acids: CASSYRPMAQETQYF. In DNA, the CDR3 is TGTGCCAGCAGTTACCGCCCGATGGCCCAAGAGACCCAGTACTTC.

The chain joins TRBV4-3 to TRBJ1-5; TRBD1 agrees at 7 bases. Germline-derived CDR1 and CDR2 are LGHNA and YSLEER. CDR3 length equals 18 residues. The ends lost 4 bases at V and 4 bases at J; junction bases unmatched: 16. The CDR3 loop reads CASSPAAPVDRENQPQHF. Written as DNA, the CDR3 is TGCGCCAGCAGCCCCGCCGCCCCCGTTGACAGGGAAAATCAGCCCCAGCATTTT.

The V call is TRBV18, the J call TRBJ1-2, with TRBD1 matching over 9 bases. In germline, CDR1 is KGHSH, CDR2 LQKENI. The CDR3 has 14 amino acids. Trimming removed 3 bases from V and 7 bases from J; junction bases left unmatched: 6. The CDR3 DNA reads as TGTGCCAGCTCACCCCCTGACAGGGGGGGTGGCTACACCTTC. It is translated as CASSPPDRGGGYTF.